This record looks at one T cell receptor beta chain sequence and its context. Its antigen specificity is not known. No per-base quality is available; no much larger clone lies one base away. This sample is part of a study of regulatory T cells in long-lasting Graves disease (dated by TCRdb to about 2021). With regard to the full study: Patients with newly diagnosed Graves' disease had been on antithyroid drugs for under 3 months. Peripheral blood TCR sequencing and RNA sequencing compared persistent Graves' disease patients with newly diagnosed Graves' disease patients. The study was conducted in China and was registered as a clinical trial. A total of around 33 samples were covered by TCR sequencing, comprising some 13 persistent and around 20 newly diagnosed Graves' disease patients.

The time point label on this specimen signifies: newly diagnosed GD, antithyroid drugs for less than 3 months. RNA was extracted from PBMCs in TRIzol for both TCR sequencing and RNA sequencing. The diagnosis of Graves' disease followed American Thyroid Association guidelines. Patients for the study were recruited at an endocrinology department in Xi'an, China. Each patient gave roughly 8.4 milliliters of peripheral blood, collected in an EDTA anticoagulant tube. PBMCs were isolated by Ficoll Paque Plus density gradient separation without further T cell sorting. An Agilent 2100 Bioanalyzer and agarose gel were used to check RNA quality, and a NanoDrop 2000 was used to measure RNA concentration. The paper's findings and limits, for the study overall: Persistent disease showed preferential use of TRBV28, TRBJ1-2 and TRBJ2-5, whereas newly diagnosed disease favored TRBV20-1 and TRBJ2-1. The small sample size was acknowledged by the authors as a limitation that may reduce accuracy. Only peripheral blood was studied, because thyroid tissue, the primary lesion, was inaccessible. Persistent Graves' disease patients showed lower TCR Shannon entropy and fewer highly expanded clones than newly diagnosed patients, suggesting clonal expansion. Sequencing and analysis were limited to the TCR beta chain. A larger number of public clonotypes was shared among persistent patients (over 2,500) than among newly diagnosed patients (roughly 980).

The CDR3 measures 12 amino acids from cysteine to phenylalanine. Only the CDR3 DNA is retained, 36 bases long and in frame from the first base. The germline V gene specifies KGHSH as CDR1 and LQKENI as CDR2. V is reduced by 8 bases and J by 5 bases, leaving a spacing of 12 bases between them. To prepare the library, multiplex PCR was applied. The instrument given in TCRdb is Illumina HiSeq 4000. CDR3 regions were amplified by Arm-PCR with iRepertoire HTBI primers to construct TCR beta libraries. Gel purification was performed on PCR products prior to sequencing. The published analysis was carried out like this. Gene usage analysis of CDR3 amino acid clonotypes used the 55 to 65 TRBV and around 14 TRBJ segments found across samples. COPE and FqMerger were used to merge the filtered high-quality paired reads into contigs. Contigs were aligned with BLAST to IMGT TRBV, TRBD and TRBJ reference genes, and CDR3 was defined per IMGT. Any clonotype with a frequency above 0.1% was counted as a highly expanded clone. Shannon entropy served as the measure of repertoire diversity, while the Gini coefficient captured V-J evenness. A clonotype was considered public if more than one individual shared it. The public reads were run again by TCRdb, first through fastp at Q25 and then through MiXCR, and only productive beta chains were kept. A single entry per CDR3 protein holds the most common genes and DNA from its merged rows. V and J calls and clone size were set by TCRdb, not the authors. In this sample the table shows roughly 510,000 distinct CDR3 sequences, about 16% of which occur a single time. The top ten hold around 12% of the sample.

The sample was also linked to a second study, of T cells in Graves' hyperthyroidism and ophthalmopathy. Per that second paper: Stable Graves' hyperthyroidism was defined as the absence of progression to ophthalmopathy over 18 months of follow-up. Hyperthyroidism patients were aged 18 to 65 years and newly diagnosed, with disease duration of less than 2 months. Any patient with an uncontrolled infection, another autoimmune disease, pregnancy or lactation was excluded. Diagnoses relied on clinical symptoms, serum thyroxine and TRAb, thyroid ultrasound and orbital computed tomography. For the first round of RT-PCR on the TCR CDR3, the HTBI primer set was used together with the Qiagen OneStep RT-PCR kit. Most expanded thyroid clonotypes (frequency above 0.001) were also detected in blood, suggesting blood repertoires may reflect thyroid immune responses. A 13 V-J signature model separated ophthalmopathy from stable hyperthyroidism, with around 90% sensitivity and approximately 81% specificity in cross-validation and 80%/75% in testing. During validation, the model predicted progression to ophthalmopathy a median of approximately six months ahead of onset, with approximately 70% sensitivity and more than 72% specificity. A discovery cohort of 95 to 100 patients, roughly 40 with Graves' ophthalmopathy and 55 to 65 with stable Graves' hyperthyroidism, was used to find distinguishing TCR V-J signatures. Whether ophthalmopathy could be predicted prospectively was tested in an independent validation cohort made up of about 20 hyperthyroidism patients plus 17 patients who later progressed to ophthalmopathy. For training and testing, the 80 to 100 patients in the discovery cohort were randomly divided in a 7:3 ratio. The study also compared thyroid tissue and blood T-cell repertoires from about six Graves' hyperthyroidism patients. After blood sampling, hyperthyroidism patients were treated with methimazole at a starting dose of 30 mg daily, and ophthalmopathy patients were treated with high-dose intravenous methylprednisolone. Libraries were constructed in a second round of multiplex PCR, after which size selection and purification were performed. Libraries were sequenced paired-end with 100 bp reads on an Illumina HiSeq2000. SOAPnuke was used to process the raw data, removing reads that contained adapters or uncalled bases, had a mean Phred below 15, or lacked an exact match to the constant primer or identifier. COPE v1.2.5 was used to merge the high-quality paired reads, and each unique nucleotide sequence was defined as a clonotype. MiTCR v1.1 was used to align the clonotypes against IMGT TRBV, TRBD and TRBJ reference segments. Only V-J combinations with frequency above 0.0001, covering about 99% of repertoires, were analysed. The TCS score was defined as the ratio of F50 (clonal expansion) to E x V (chaos), calculated using BLOSUM62-based TCRdist between CDR3 peptides within each V-J. Welch's t-statistics and random forest reduced 500 to 550 V-J features to under 15, which were used in a naive Bayes classifier (R e1071). No statistical method was used to set the sample size in advance, and investigators knew the group allocation. According to the paper, TCR Vbeta CDR3 sequencing was carried out on about 140 peripheral blood samples, which came from fewer than 50 ophthalmopathy, around 74 hyperthyroidism and roughly 17 progressor patients.

This specimen was peripheral blood mononuclear cells (PBMCs), taken at new diagnosis, from a patient treated with antithyroid drugs. The sequence was obtained from a man younger than 30 with Graves disease. Donor details come from another sample of the same person, matched by shared clones. The rearrangement combines TRBV18 with TRBJ2-5; TRBD2 is possibly the D segment (6 matching bases). The DNA sequence is as follows: TGTGCCAGCCATGGGGCGGGGGAGACCCAGTACTTC. It codes for CASHGAGETQYF.